Included here is one T cell receptor (beta chain) sequence, with context. CD8+ and CD4+ T cells circulating in blood were sequenced for TCR beta. It was negative isolation that provided the CD8+ and CD4+ T cells, whereas TEMRA cells were enriched by FACS. The data belong to a study of CD8 T cells in Susac syndrome. Germline-derived CDR1 and CDR2 are SGHTA and FQGNSA. The CDR3 totals 18 residues. V was cut by 4 bases and J by 4 bases, with 25 bases left in between. With random hexamers, reverse transcription was performed on about 0.5 to 1 ug of RNA. The CDR3 of TCR beta was amplified by immunoSEQ multiplex PCR across 54 Vbeta and 13 Jbeta. TCRdb called the immunoSEQ multiplex PCR reads again in MiXCR, with one record for every CDR3 protein. The sample lists about 180,000 distinct CDR3 sequences, 90% to 95% occurring once.

The sequenced sample consisted of CD4+ T cells from PBMCs. The chain combines TRBV7-2 with TRBJ2-5; D possibly corresponds to TRBD1 (5 bases). This clonotype was obtained from a human donor with Susac syndrome. This CDR3 reads CASSSGYASAWGGETQYF. CDR3 nucleotide sequence: TGTGCCAGCAGCTCAGGGTACGCCTCGGCGTGGGGTGGAGAGACCCAGTACTTC.